These T cell receptor beta chains were read from a single sample in a study of blood T cells in healthy people across ages. One entry per CDR3 protein results from TCRdb running MiXCR on the 5' RACE reads. This sample carries more than 550,000 distinct CDR3 sequences, approximately 22% of them seen once, and the ten largest clones take about 20%. The sample consisted of blood. These receptors were obtained from a man aged 65 to 79 in good health. The CDR3 runs from the conserved cysteine through the conserved F or W. A D gene is named only where the DNA matches it firmly. The size field is filled for only some rows; it gives once, few, many or a size class.

size: -; V: TRBV5-4; J: TRBJ2-7; D: TRBD2; CDR3: CASSPGGAATYEQYF; DNA: TGTGCCAGCAGCCCGGGGGGGGCGGCAACCTACGAGCAGTACTTC
size: few; V: TRBV15; J: TRBJ1-5; D: -; CDR3: CATSRETGKGNQPQHF; DNA: TGTGCCACCAGCAGAGAAACAGGGAAGGGCAATCAGCCCCAGCATTTT
size: few; V: TRBV5-1; J: TRBJ2-2; D: -; CDR3: CASMGPATGELFF; DNA: TGCGCCAGCATGGGACCTGCCACCGGGGAGCTGTTTTTT
size: few; V: TRBV29-1; J: TRBJ2-2; D: TRBD1; CDR3: CSVGGQVFTGELFF; DNA: TGCAGCGTTGGCGGACAGGTTTTCACCGGGGAGCTGTTTTTT
size: few; V: TRBV7-6; J: TRBJ1-1; D: TRBD1; CDR3: CASSLVGQGGANTEAFF; DNA: TGTGCCAGCAGCTTAGTAGGACAGGGCGGCGCGAACACTGAAGCTTTCTTT
size: few; V: TRBV29-1; J: TRBJ1-1; D: TRBD1; CDR3: CSVPGQGGGLAFF; DNA: TGCAGCGTTCCCGGACAGGGGGGTGGTCTAGCTTTCTTT
size: -; V: TRBV6-2/TRBV6-3; J: TRBJ2-1; D: TRBD2; CDR3: CASSYSGLAGVYEQFF; DNA: TGTGCCAGCAGTTACTCGGGACTAGCGGGAGTGTATGAGCAGTTCTTC
size: few; V: TRBV7-9; J: TRBJ2-5; D: -; CDR3: CASSPGRRNVKTQYF; DNA: TGTGCCAGCAGCCCCGGCAGACGGAATGTGAAGACCCAGTACTTC
size: -; V: TRBV5-1; J: TRBJ2-2; D: -; CDR3: CASSLAGPGPNTGELFF; DNA: TGCGCCAGCAGCTTGGCCGGACCGGGACCGAACACCGGGGAGCTGTTTTTT
size: few; V: TRBV2; J: TRBJ2-5; D: TRBD1; CDR3: CVLGGSQETQYF; DNA: TGTGTACTAGGGGGCTCTCAAGAGACCCAGTACTTC
size: -; V: TRBV20-1; J: TRBJ1-4; D: -; CDR3: CSARVGSAINEKLFF; DNA: TGCAGTGCTAGAGTCGGGTCAGCGATAAATGAAAAACTGTTTTTT
size: few; V: TRBV5-1; J: TRBJ1-1; D: TRBD1; CDR3: CASRVDRGRPTEAFF; DNA: TGCGCCAGCAGGGTCGACAGGGGCCGTCCCACTGAAGCTTTCTTT
size: -; V: TRBV7-2; J: TRBJ2-3; D: TRBD1; CDR3: CASSQGQMNTDTQYF; DNA: TGTGCCAGCAGCCAGGGACAGATGAACACAGATACGCAGTATTTT
size: -; V: TRBV4-1; J: TRBJ1-1; D: -; CDR3: CASSQESNTEAFF; DNA: TGCGCCAGCAGCCAGGAGTCGAACACTGAAGCTTTCTTT
size: -; V: TRBV5-1; J: TRBJ1-4; D: -; CDR3: CASRTGEDEKLLF; DNA: TGCGCCAGCCGGACCGGCGAGGATGAAAAACTGCTTTTT
size: -; V: TRBV5-1; J: TRBJ1-1; D: TRBD1; CDR3: CASTPTGQLNTEAFF; DNA: TGCGCCAGCACCCCAACGGGACAGTTAAACACTGAAGCTTTCTTT
size: -; V: TRBV10-2; J: TRBJ2-2; D: TRBD1; CDR3: CASSESTGGTGELFF; DNA: TGCGCCAGCAGTGAGTCGACAGGGGGAACCGGGGAGCTGTTTTTT
size: few; V: TRBV4-3; J: TRBJ2-3; D: -; CDR3: CASSQYTAGTDTQYF; DNA: TGCGCCAGCAGCCAATACACCGCAGGCACAGATACGCAGTATTTT
size: -; V: TRBV12-3/TRBV12-4; J: TRBJ2-1; D: -; CDR3: CASSFKDNEQFF; DNA: TGTGCCAGCAGTTTTAAGGACAATGAGCAGTTCTTC
size: -; V: TRBV20-1; J: TRBJ2-5; D: TRBD1; CDR3: CSARDQGVKTQYF; DNA: TGCAGTGCTAGAGATCAGGGGGTAAAGACCCAGTACTTC
size: -; V: TRBV6-2/TRBV6-3; J: TRBJ2-5; D: -; CDR3: CASSYDLAAGGVQETQYF; DNA: TGTGCCAGCAGTTACGACCTAGCAGCGGGTGGGGTCCAAGAGACCCAGTACTTC
size: -; V: TRBV10-3; J: TRBJ1-4; D: -; CDR3: CAISEPATNEKLFF; DNA: TGTGCCATCAGTGAGCCAGCAACTAATGAAAAACTGTTTTTT
size: -; V: TRBV5-5; J: TRBJ1-2; D: TRBD1; CDR3: CASSPTGDSNYGYTF; DNA: TGTGCCAGCAGTCCGACAGGGGATTCTAACTATGGCTACACCTTC
size: few; V: TRBV20-1; J: TRBJ2-1; D: -; CDR3: CSAVGPSSYNEQFF; DNA: TGCAGTGCAGTTGGCCCGAGCTCCTACAATGAGCAGTTCTTC
size: many; V: TRBV12-3/TRBV12-4; J: TRBJ2-5; D: -; CDR3: CASSLIGIGQETQYF; DNA: TGTGCCAGCAGTTTAATCGGGATTGGGCAAGAGACCCAGTACTTC
size: -; V: TRBV29-1; J: TRBJ2-3; D: TRBD2; CDR3: CSVARSGGDTQYF; DNA: TGCAGCGTGGCAAGGTCGGGGGGTGATACGCAGTATTTT
size: -; V: TRBV5-4; J: TRBJ2-1; D: -; CDR3: CASSSGSPRGGNEQFF; DNA: TGTGCCAGCAGCTCGGGATCTCCGAGAGGGGGAAATGAGCAGTTCTTC
size: once; V: TRBV6-2/TRBV6-3; J: TRBJ2-3; D: -; CDR3: CASTPDSTDTQYF; DNA: TGTGCCAGTACACCGGATAGCACAGATACGCAGTATTTT
size: few; V: TRBV7-2; J: TRBJ1-2; D: TRBD1; CDR3: CASSFQQGADGYTF; DNA: TGTGCCAGCAGCTTCCAGCAGGGGGCGGATGGCTACACCTTC
size: -; V: TRBV6-6; J: TRBJ2-1; D: -; CDR3: CASSYSKVYNEQFF; DNA: TGTGCCAGCAGTTACTCGAAGGTCTACAATGAGCAGTTCTTC
size: few; V: TRBV5-1; J: TRBJ1-4; D: -; CDR3: CASSSTYPNEKLFF; DNA: TGCGCCAGCAGTTCGACGTATCCTAATGAAAAACTGTTTTTT
size: many; V: TRBV6-5; J: TRBJ2-1; D: -; CDR3: CASSYDGGSEQFF; DNA: TGTGCCAGCAGTTACGACGGGGGTTCCGAGCAGTTCTTC
size: few; V: TRBV21-1; J: TRBJ1-5; D: -; CDR3: CANDQGQGNRQPQHF; DNA: TGTGCCAACGACCAGGGGCAGGGGAATAGGCAGCCCCAGCATTTT
size: few; V: TRBV14; J: TRBJ2-1; D: TRBD2; CDR3: CASSTGGNNEQFF; DNA: TGTGCCAGTTCGACGGGGGGAAACAATGAGCAGTTCTTC
size: -; V: TRBV5-1; J: TRBJ2-1; D: TRBD2; CDR3: CASSFPAGGYNEQFF; DNA: TGCGCCAGCAGCTTCCCAGCGGGGGGGTACAATGAGCAGTTCTTC
size: -; V: TRBV2; J: TRBJ2-3; D: TRBD2; CDR3: CASSGRLAGTTQYF; DNA: TGTGCCAGCAGTGGAAGGCTAGCGGGGACTACGCAGTATTTT
size: -; V: TRBV5-1; J: TRBJ2-4; D: -; CDR3: CASSWTETKNIQYF; DNA: TGCGCCAGCAGCTGGACAGAGACCAAAAACATTCAGTACTTC
size: -; V: TRBV7-2; J: TRBJ1-2; D: TRBD1; CDR3: CASSLGQGYTRGYTF; DNA: TGTGCCAGCAGCCTCGGACAGGGGTACACTCGAGGCTACACCTTC
size: few; V: TRBV20-1; J: TRBJ2-5; D: -; CDR3: CSAARQETQYF; DNA: TGCAGTGCTGCCCGACAAGAGACCCAGTACTTC
size: few; V: TRBV12-3/TRBV12-4; J: TRBJ1-2; D: TRBD1; CDR3: CASSPTGLGGYTF; DNA: TGTGCCAGCAGTCCGACAGGGCTTGGAGGCTACACCTTC
size: once; V: TRBV10-3; J: TRBJ2-1; D: -; CDR3: CAVGEGERNEQFF; DNA: TGTGCCGTCGGGGAGGGGGAGCGTAATGAGCAGTTCTTC
size: few; V: TRBV15; J: TRBJ2-5; D: TRBD2; CDR3: CARRLAGRIETQYF; DNA: TGTGCCAGAAGACTAGCGGGAAGGATAGAGACCCAGTACTTC